A selection of T cell receptor beta chains follows, all from one sample in a study of CXCR3-negative and CXCR3-positive naive CD8 T cells. Following a re-call of the 5' RACE reads, TCRdb has one entry per CDR3 protein and lacks DNA. The record lists some 130,000 distinct CDR3 sequences, of which the ten most abundant hold about 0.48%. The sample was naive CXCR3- CD8+ T cells from blood. The receptors stem from a human donor in good health. Some clones in this sample may be carry-over from other donors' samples. Both conserved end residues are part of each CDR3.

j_call v_call cdr3_aa
TRBJ2-3 TRBV29-1 CSVDLAGEYTDTQYF
TRBJ2-3 TRBV7-6 CASSLAGGAGDTQYF
TRBJ2-7 TRBV12-3/TRBV12-4 CASTSGTGPYEQYF
TRBJ1-1 TRBV29-1 CSVAGEVGGLTFF
TRBJ2-7 TRBV6-6 CASSITYEQYF
TRBJ2-7 TRBV4-3 CASSQDISPTYEQYF
TRBJ2-3 TRBV7-8 CASSILMWGTDTQYF
TRBJ2-3 TRBV6-6 CASSYSLARSTDTQYF
TRBJ1-1 TRBV5-1 CASSQAGTGGTEAFF
TRBJ2-1 TRBV29-1 CSVPRQGANNEQFF
TRBJ2-2 TRBV7-8 CASSLGGYTGELFF
TRBJ2-7 TRBV4-1 CASSSTGFSYEQYF
TRBJ2-3 TRBV9 CASSERSPLTDTQYF
TRBJ2-3 TRBV19 CASKTSGIGTDTQYF
TRBJ2-1 TRBV28 CASSFFRREDNEQFF